This T cell receptor (beta chain) was obtained from a study of T-cell reconstitution after alpha-beta-depleted transplantation in children. Whole-study findings and limits: Newly generated T cells supplied most T-cell counts and diversity one year post-transplant. Some patients showed high day-60 TCRbeta diversity, which derived from surviving recipient T cells and thymic progenitors. About two months after transplant, alpha-beta T cells reportedly came from several hundred expanded graft clones.

Unique molecular identifiers were built into the TCRbeta library. TCRdb re-derived calls from the PCR reads in MiXCR, one entry per CDR3 protein. The data hold about 98,000 distinct CDR3 sequences, with under 9% observed a single time. Trimming took off 5 bases at V and 8 bases at J, with 18 bases between the two ends. The CDR3 totals 15 residues. From germline, CDR1 is LNHDA and CDR2 SQIVND (reference sequence). This clonotype has only a few counts. Antigen: not known. This sequence originates from a boy younger than 10 with acute lymphoblastic leukemia, due to receive a stem cell transplant. The rearrangement links TRBV19 to TRBJ1-4; weak D call: TRBD1 (6 bases). This sample comprised PBMCs, obtained before TCRalphabeta/CD19-depleted stem cell transplant. This CDR3 reads CASSASGGYGEKLFF. Here the CDR3 DNA reads TGTGCCAGTAGTGCCTCCGGGGGCTACGGAGAAAAACTGTTTTTT.